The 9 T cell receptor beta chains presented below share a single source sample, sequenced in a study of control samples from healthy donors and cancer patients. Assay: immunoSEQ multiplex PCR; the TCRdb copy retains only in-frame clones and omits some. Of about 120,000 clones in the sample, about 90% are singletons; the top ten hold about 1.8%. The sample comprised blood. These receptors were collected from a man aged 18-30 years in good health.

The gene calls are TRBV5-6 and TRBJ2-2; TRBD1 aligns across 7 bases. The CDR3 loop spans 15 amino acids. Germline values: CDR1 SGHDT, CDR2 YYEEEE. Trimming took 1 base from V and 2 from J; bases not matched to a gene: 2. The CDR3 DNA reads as TGTGCCAGCAGCTTGACAGGGGTCAACACCGGGGAGCTGTTTTTT. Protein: CASSLTGVNTGELFF.

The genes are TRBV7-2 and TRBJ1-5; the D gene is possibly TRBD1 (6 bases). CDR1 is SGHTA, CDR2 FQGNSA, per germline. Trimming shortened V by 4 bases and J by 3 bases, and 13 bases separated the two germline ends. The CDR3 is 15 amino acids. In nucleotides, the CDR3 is TGTGCCAGCAGCTCAACCAGGGGTAACAATCAGCCCCAGCATTTT. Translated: CASSSTRGNNQPQHF. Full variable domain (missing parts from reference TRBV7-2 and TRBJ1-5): GAGVSQSPSNKVTEKGKDVELRCDPISGHTALYWYRQSLGQGLEFLIYFQGNSAPDKSGLPSDRFSAERTGGSVSTLTIQRTQQEDSAVYLCASSSTRGNNQPQHFGDGTRLSIL.

In nucleotides, the CDR3 is TGTGCCAGCAGTGAAAGCGGGGGCTCCTACAATGAGCAGTTCTTC. Protein product: CASSESGGSYNEQFF. The chain employs TRBV25-1 and TRBJ2-1; the match to TRBD2 covers 8 bases. V shed 2 bases and J 0 bases; nucleotides not matched to a gene: 0. Germline V gene lookup returns CDR1 MGHDK and CDR2 SYGVNS. This CDR3 is built from 15 residues.

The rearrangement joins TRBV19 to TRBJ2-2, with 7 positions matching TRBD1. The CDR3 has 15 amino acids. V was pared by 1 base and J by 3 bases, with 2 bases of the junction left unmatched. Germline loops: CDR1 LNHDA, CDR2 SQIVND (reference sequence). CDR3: CASSIGGTDTGELFF. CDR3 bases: TGTGCCAGTAGTATAGGTGGGACAGACACCGGGGAGCTGTTTTTT.

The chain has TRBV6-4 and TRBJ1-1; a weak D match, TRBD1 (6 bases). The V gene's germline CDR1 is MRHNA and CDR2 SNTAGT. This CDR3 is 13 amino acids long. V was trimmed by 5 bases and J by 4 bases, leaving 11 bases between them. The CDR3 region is CASSPQGGTEAFF. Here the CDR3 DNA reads TGTGCCAGCAGTCCACAGGGAGGCACTGAAGCTTTCTTT.

CDR3 DNA sequence: TGTGCCGCTATTGGGGCAGGGTTTCCGAATGAGCAGTTCTTC. Translated, it gives CAAIGAGFPNEQFF. The rearrangement links TRBV28 to TRBJ2-1; D perhaps matches TRBD1 (5 bases). Germline V gene lookup returns CDR1 MDHEN and CDR2 SYDVKM. V lost 11 bases and J 7 bases, leaving 21 bases between the germline ends. This CDR3 spans 14 amino acids. The full variable domain, completed using reference TRBV28 and TRBJ2-1, is DVKVTQSSRYLVKRTGEKVFLECVQDMDHENMFWYRQDPGLGLRLIYFSYDVKMKEKGDIPEGYSVSREKKERFSLILESASTNQTSMYLCAAIGAGFPNEQFFGPGTRLTVL.

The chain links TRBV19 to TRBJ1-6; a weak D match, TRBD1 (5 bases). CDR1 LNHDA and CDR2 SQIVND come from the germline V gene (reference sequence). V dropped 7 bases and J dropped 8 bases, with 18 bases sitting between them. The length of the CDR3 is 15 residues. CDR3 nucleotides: TGTGCCAGTACCTTTGGAGGAGGGGATGATTCACCCCTCCACTTT. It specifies CASTFGGGDDSPLHF.

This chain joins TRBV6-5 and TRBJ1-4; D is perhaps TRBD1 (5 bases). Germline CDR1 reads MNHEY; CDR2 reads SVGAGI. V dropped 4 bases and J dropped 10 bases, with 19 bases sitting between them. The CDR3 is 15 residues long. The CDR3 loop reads CASSWGGGEDGKLFF. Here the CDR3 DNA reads TGTGCCAGCAGTTGGGGCGGGGGGGAAGATGGAAAACTGTTTTTT.

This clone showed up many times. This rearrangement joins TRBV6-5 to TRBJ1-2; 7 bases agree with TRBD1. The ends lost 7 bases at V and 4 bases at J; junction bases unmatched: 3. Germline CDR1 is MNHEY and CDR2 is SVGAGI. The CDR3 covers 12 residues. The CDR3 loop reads CASKGTAYGYTF. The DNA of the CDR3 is TGTGCCAGCAAAGGGACAGCCTATGGCTACACCTTC.